Presented here are 21 T cell receptor beta chains from one specimen sequenced in a study of beta chain features in type 1 diabetes. Study-wide findings and caveats: All four CD4+ subsets from Type 1 diabetes patients carried moderately but significantly shorter TCRB CDR3s.

Their antigens are not known. The sequenced template was cDNA made from the entire isolated RNA. This table comes from immunoSEQ multiplex PCR, and its TCRdb copy is limited to in-frame clones, with some not included. This table holds 150,000 to 200,000 clones, 7.5% to 9.5% found once. The material sequenced was central memory CD4+ T cells from blood. Receptors originate from a young woman with type 1 diabetes.

This clone was counted between two and nine times. The V gene is TRBV5-1, the J gene TRBJ2-2; D gene ambiguous. The V and J ends lost 4 bases and 2 bases respectively, with 12 bases between them. This CDR3 spans 15 amino acids. Germline CDR1 SGHRS, CDR2 YFSETQ. In DNA form, the CDR3 reads TGCGCCAGCAGCCCCGCCCTACTTAACACCGGGGAGCTGTTTTTT. This sequence encodes CASSPALLNTGELFF.

This clone was seen more than once but under ten times. The chain carries TRBV21-1 and TRBJ1-2; TRBD1, the table's D call, was not compared with the DNA. TRBV21-1 is deemed a pseudogene. This CDR3 spans 17 amino acids. The CDR3 sequence is CASSKARQGPATYGYTF. The CDR3 DNA reads TGTGCCAGCAGCAAAGCGAGACAGGGGCCCGCTACCTATGGCTACACCTTC.

This clone was observed many times. This chain uses TRBV25-1 with TRBJ1-6; D is undetermined. Germline values: CDR1 MGHDK, CDR2 SYGVNS. This CDR3 is built from 13 residues. V lost 5 bases to trimming and J lost 9 bases, with 11 bases between them. The CDR3 coding sequence is TGTGCCAGCAGTCCCCAGGATAGTTCACCCCTCCACTTT. Translation gives CASSPQDSSPLHF.

The chain is built from TRBV19 and TRBJ2-7, with D perhaps TRBD2 (6 bases). The CDR3 covers 15 residues. Trimming removed 7 bases at V and 3 bases at J, with 19 bases between. In germline, CDR1 is LNHDA, CDR2 SQIVND (reference sequence). CDR3 region: CASTIDSAGGYEQYF. The CDR3 DNA sequence: TGTGCCAGTACCATCGATTCAGCGGGCGGCTACGAGCAGTACTTC.

V and J are TRBV28 and TRBJ2-6; TRBD2 aligns across 7 bases. The trim removed 4 bases at V and 1 base at J, leaving 1 base unmatched. Germline V CDR1 and CDR2: MDHEN, SYDVKM. CDR3 length: 15 amino acids. CDR3 sequence reads: CASSWGGSGANVLTF. The CDR3 bases are TGTGCCAGCAGTTGGGGGGGGTCTGGGGCCAACGTCCTGACTTTC.

V usage is TRBV18 and J usage is TRBJ1-2; D call uncertain. This CDR3 comprises 13 residues. Trimming removed 0 bases at V and 7 bases at J, with 9 bases between. The germline gives CDR1 KGHSH, CDR2 LQKENI. CDR3 nucleotide sequence: TGTGCCAGCTCACCACCTTTGGTCGGTGGCTACACCTTC. Translation gives CASSPPLVGGYTF. Complete variable domain (other parts from reference TRBV18 and TRBJ1-2): NAGVMQNPRHLVRRRGQEARLRCSPMKGHSHVYWYRQLPEEGLKFMVYLQKENIIDESGMPKERFSAEFPKEGPSILRIQQVVRGDSAAYFCASSPPLVGGYTFGSGTRLTVV.

This chain links TRBV15 with TRBJ1-5, with a tentative D call TRBD1 (6 bases). V shed 3 bases and J shed 5 bases, with 11 bases lying between them. CDR3 length: 14 residues. CDR1 is LNHNV and CDR2 is YYDKDF in the germline V gene (reference sequence). The CDR3 loop is CATSRTGFDQPQHF. CDR3 sequence (DNA): TGTGCCACCAGCAGGACAGGTTTCGATCAGCCCCAGCATTTT. Filled out from reference TRBV15 and TRBJ1-5, the complete variable domain reads DAMVIQNPRYQVTQFGKPVTLSCSQTLNHNVMYWYQQKSSQAPKLLFHYYDKDFNNEADTPDNFQSRRPNTSFCFLDIRSPGLGDTAMYLCATSRTGFDQPQHFGDGTRLSIL.

This clone has a handful of counts. The CDR3, as DNA: TGCGCCAGCAGCTTAGATAGCGGGAGGGCCGAGCAGTACTTC. Amino acid sequence: CASSLDSGRAEQYF. J is TRBJ2-7 and V is TRBV5-1; 11 nucleotides match TRBD2. The J segment lost 6 bases and the V segment lost 2 bases, leaving 4 bases of the junction unmatched. The length of the CDR3 is 14 residues. Germline V gene lookup returns CDR1 SGHRS and CDR2 YFSETQ.

This clone was recorded a few times. The same CDR3 arises from other DNA sequences in this sample as well. J is TRBJ2-5 and V is TRBV9; 8 bases match TRBD1. CDR1 is SGDLS and CDR2 is YYNGEE in the germline V gene. The CDR3 spans 15 residues. V shed 0 bases, J shed 1 base, and the junction held 2 bases outside the gene matches. CDR3 in DNA: TGTGCCAGCAGCGTAGTCGGACAGGGCCAAGAGACCCAGTACTTC. Translating gives CASSVVGQGQETQYF.

This clone has just a few counts. The chain carries TRBV7-9 and TRBJ1-3; TRBD1 is a possible D gene (5 bases). V lost 6 bases and J lost 4, with 19 bases in between. Germline V lookup: CDR1 SEHNR, CDR2 FQNEAQ (reference sequence). The CDR3 is 16 amino acids. This CDR3 reads CASSSWRGAGGNTIYF. CDR3 nucleotides: TGTGCCAGCAGTTCCTGGCGGGGCGCAGGCGGAAACACCATATATTTT.

This clone came up a few times. The rearrangement joins TRBV25-1 to TRBJ2-5, with D unclear. The CDR3 is made up of 12 amino acids. Per the germline V gene, CDR1 is MGHDK and CDR2 is SYGVNS. The V end was cut by 1 base, the J end by 5 bases, with 5 bases between. DNA of the CDR3: TGTGCCAGCAGTGAATCTACGGAGACCCAGTACTTC. Translation: CASSESTETQYF.

The chain recombines TRBV4-3 with TRBJ1-6, with 9 bases matching TRBD1. The CDR3 spans 15 residues. Germline V lookup: CDR1 LGHNA, CDR2 YSLEER. With 3 bases clipped from V and 9 bases from J, the junction kept 6 bases outside the gene matches. As DNA, the CDR3 is TGCGCCAGCAGCCAGACCGGGACAGGGTTTTCACCCCTCCACTTT. Protein: CASSQTGTGFSPLHF.

This clone showed up just a few times. The chain employs TRBV5-1 and TRBJ2-5; 7 nucleotides match TRBD2. Germline V gene data show CDR1 as SGHRS and CDR2 as YFSETQ. The CDR3 has 14 amino acids. Trimming cost V 2 bases and J 8 bases; bases outside gene matches: 9. In DNA form, the CDR3 reads TGCGCCAGCAGCTTCGAGGGAGGGTCGGGAACCCAGTACTTC. Its translation is CASSFEGGSGTQYF.

The chain couples TRBV30 to TRBJ1-4; D possibly corresponds to TRBD1 (6 bases). Germline assignment: CDR1 GTSNPN and CDR2 SVGIG (reference sequence). Deletions cut 7 bases from V and 1 base from J, with 10 bases between. The CDR3 is 13 residues long. CDR3 DNA: TGTGCCTCGACCAGGGGAACTAATGAAAAACTGTTTTTT. Translating it yields CASTRGTNEKLFF.

This chain connects TRBV11-3 to TRBJ2-5, with 10 bases aligning to TRBD1. Germline-derived CDR1 and CDR2 are SGHNT and YENEEA. The CDR3 is made up of 16 amino acids. V dropped 6 bases and J dropped 1; count of bases not matched to a gene: 8. DNA of the CDR3: TGTGCCAGCAGAAGAGGACAGGGGGGATCCCAAGAGACCCAGTACTTC. Translating gives CASRRGQGGSQETQYF.

V and J are TRBV29-1 and TRBJ2-7, with D possibly TRBD1 on 6 matching bases. This CDR3 comprises 13 residues. Trimming took 0 bases from V and 10 from J, leaving 16 bases between them. Looked up from germline, CDR1 is SQVTM and CDR2 is ANQGSEA. CDR3 coding DNA: TGCAGCGTTGAAGAATTTACAGGGCCTAGTCAGTACTTC. Translated, it gives CSVEEFTGPSQYF.

This clone has a handful of counts. The V call is TRBV2, the J call TRBJ2-7; D gene uncertain. The CDR3 is made up of 13 amino acids. The germline gives CDR1 SNHLY, CDR2 FYNNEI. Deletions cut 5 bases from V and 3 bases from J, with 11 bases between. For the CDR3, the DNA is TGTGCCAGCAGTATTAGCCCCGACTACGAGCAGTACTTC. It translates to CASSISPDYEQYF.

The chain uses TRBV4-2 and TRBJ1-1; 9 positions agree with TRBD1. V lost 3 bases, J lost 1 base, and 6 bases stayed unmatched. CDR3 length: 16 residues. The germline gives CDR1 LGHNA, CDR2 YNFKEQ. CDR3 sequence reads: CASSQRTGATNTEAFF. The CDR3 coding sequence is TGTGCCAGCAGCCAGCGGACAGGGGCTACGAACACTGAAGCTTTCTTT.

This chain connects TRBV4-3 to TRBJ2-5, with 8 bases that match TRBD1. CDR1 and CDR2 (germline): LGHNA, YSLEER. V lost 5 bases and J lost 5; bases outside the gene matches: 10. The CDR3 runs 15 residues. CDR3 nucleotide sequence: TGCGCCAGCAGCTGGGGCGCAGGGGGCCGGGAGACCCAGTACTTC. Translating it yields CASSWGAGGRETQYF.

This chain joins TRBV4-3 and TRBJ2-3; no reliable D call. The CDR3 runs 12 residues. Trimming shortened V by 2 bases and J by 3 bases, and 3 bases separated the two germline ends. The germline gives CDR1 LGHNA, CDR2 YSLEER. The CDR3: CASSQTTDTQYF. As DNA, the CDR3 is TGCGCCAGCAGCCAAACAACAGATACGCAGTATTTT.

This clone was seen a few times. V usage is TRBV4-3 and J usage is TRBJ2-3, with D possibly TRBD1 on 5 matching bases. The CDR3 extends over 13 amino acids. The germline CDR1 and CDR2 sequences are LGHNA and YSLEER. Trimming pared 0 bases from V and 9 bases from J, leaving 10 bases between. The CDR3 sequence: CASSQDPGFTQYF. DNA of the CDR3: TGCGCCAGCAGCCAAGATCCAGGGTTCACGCAGTATTTT.